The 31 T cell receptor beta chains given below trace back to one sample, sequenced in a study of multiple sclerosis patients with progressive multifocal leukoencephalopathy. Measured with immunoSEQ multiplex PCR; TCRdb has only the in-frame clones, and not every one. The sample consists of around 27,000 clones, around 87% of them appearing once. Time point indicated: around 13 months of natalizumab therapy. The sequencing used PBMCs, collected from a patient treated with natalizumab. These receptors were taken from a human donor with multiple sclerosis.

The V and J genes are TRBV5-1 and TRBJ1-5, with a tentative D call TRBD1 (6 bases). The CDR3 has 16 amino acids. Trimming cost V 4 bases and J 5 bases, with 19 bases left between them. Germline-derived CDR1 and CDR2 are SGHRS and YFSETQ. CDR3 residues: CASSPRPGAADQPQHF. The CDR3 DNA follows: TGCGCCAGCAGCCCCAGGCCAGGGGCAGCGGATCAGCCCCAGCATTTT.

CDR3 in amino acids: CASGPGQHRSNEQFF. The CDR3 coding sequence is TGTGCCAGTGGCCCGGGACAGCACAGGAGCAATGAGCAGTTCTTC. The J gene is TRBJ2-1, the V gene TRBV19, with 7 bases matching TRBD1. The CDR3 is 15 residues long. Germline lookup yields CDR1 LNHDA and CDR2 SQIVND (reference sequence). The J segment lost 6 bases and the V segment lost 8 bases, leaving 13 bases of the junction unmatched.

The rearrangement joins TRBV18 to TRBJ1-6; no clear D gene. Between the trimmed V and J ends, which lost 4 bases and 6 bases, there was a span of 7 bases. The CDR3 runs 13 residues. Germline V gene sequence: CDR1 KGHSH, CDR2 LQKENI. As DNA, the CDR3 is TGTGCCAGCTCACTGACACGTAATTCACCCCTCCACTTT. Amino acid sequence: CASSLTRNSPLHF.

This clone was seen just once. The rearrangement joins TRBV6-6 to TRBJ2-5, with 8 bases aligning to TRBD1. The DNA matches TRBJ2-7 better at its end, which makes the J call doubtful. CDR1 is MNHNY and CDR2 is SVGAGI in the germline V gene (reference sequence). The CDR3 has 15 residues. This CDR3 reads CASSYEAGQGYEQYF. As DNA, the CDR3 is TGTGCCAGCAGTTACGAGGCCGGACAGGGATACGAGCAGTACTTC.

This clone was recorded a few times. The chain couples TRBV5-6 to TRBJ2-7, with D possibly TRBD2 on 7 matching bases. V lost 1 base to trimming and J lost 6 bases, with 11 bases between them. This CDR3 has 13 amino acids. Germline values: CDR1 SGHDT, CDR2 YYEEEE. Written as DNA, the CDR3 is TGTGCCAGCAGCTTGTGGGGGGGCGGCGAGCAGTACTTC. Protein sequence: CASSLWGGGEQYF.

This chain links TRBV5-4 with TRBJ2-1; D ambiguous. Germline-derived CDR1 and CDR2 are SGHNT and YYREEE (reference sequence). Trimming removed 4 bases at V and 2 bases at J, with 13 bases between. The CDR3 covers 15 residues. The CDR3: CASSLLSAAYNEQFF. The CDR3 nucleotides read TGTGCCAGCAGCCTCCTCAGTGCAGCCTACAATGAGCAGTTCTTC. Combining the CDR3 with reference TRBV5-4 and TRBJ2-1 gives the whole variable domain ETGVTQSPTHLIKTRGQQVTLRCSSQSGHNTVSWYQQALGQGPQFIFQYYREEENGRGNFPPRFSGLQFPNYSSELNVNALELDDSALYLCASSLLSAAYNEQFFGPGTRLTVL.

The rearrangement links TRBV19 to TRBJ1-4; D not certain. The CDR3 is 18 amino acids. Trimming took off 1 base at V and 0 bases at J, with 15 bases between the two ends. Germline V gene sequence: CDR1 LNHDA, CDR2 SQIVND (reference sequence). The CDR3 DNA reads TGTGCCAGTAGTATAGTTCCTCTAAGTTTCGCAACTAATGAAAAACTGTTTTTT. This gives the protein CASSIVPLSFATNEKLFF.

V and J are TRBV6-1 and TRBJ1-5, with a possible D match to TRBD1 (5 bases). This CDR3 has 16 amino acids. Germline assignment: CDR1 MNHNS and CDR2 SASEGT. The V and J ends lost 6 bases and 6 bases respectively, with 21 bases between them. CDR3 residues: CASRERRQGTVQPQHF. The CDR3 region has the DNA TGTGCCAGCAGAGAAAGGAGGCAGGGAACGGTTCAGCCCCAGCATTTT.

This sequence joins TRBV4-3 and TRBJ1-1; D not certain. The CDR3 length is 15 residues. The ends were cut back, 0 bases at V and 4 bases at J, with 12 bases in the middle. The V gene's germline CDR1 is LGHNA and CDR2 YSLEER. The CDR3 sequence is CASSQEFSRATEAFF. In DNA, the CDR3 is TGCGCCAGCAGCCAAGAGTTTTCGCGCGCCACTGAAGCTTTCTTT.

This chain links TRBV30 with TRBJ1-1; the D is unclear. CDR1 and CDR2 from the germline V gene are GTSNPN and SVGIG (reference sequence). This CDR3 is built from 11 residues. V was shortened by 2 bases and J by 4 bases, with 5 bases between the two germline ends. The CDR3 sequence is CAWSRGTEAFF. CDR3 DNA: TGTGCCTGGAGTCGAGGCACTGAAGCTTTCTTT.

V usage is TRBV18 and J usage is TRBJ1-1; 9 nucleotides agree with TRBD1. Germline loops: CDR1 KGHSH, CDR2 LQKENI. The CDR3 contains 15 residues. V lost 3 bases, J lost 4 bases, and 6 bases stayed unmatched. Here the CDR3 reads CASSPQQGAGTEAFF. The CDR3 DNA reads TGTGCCAGCTCACCCCAACAGGGGGCCGGCACTGAAGCTTTCTTT.

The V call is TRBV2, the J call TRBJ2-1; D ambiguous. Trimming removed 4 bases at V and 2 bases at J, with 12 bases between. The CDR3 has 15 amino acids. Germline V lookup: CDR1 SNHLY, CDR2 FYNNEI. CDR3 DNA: TGTGCCAGCAGTGTTTCTTTAACAGCCTACAATGAGCAGTTCTTC. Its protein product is CASSVSLTAYNEQFF.

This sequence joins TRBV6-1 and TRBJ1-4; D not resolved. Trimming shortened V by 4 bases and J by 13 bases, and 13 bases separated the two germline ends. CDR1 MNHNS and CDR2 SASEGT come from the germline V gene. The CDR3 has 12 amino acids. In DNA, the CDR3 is TGTGCCAGCAGTGGGCAGTCCTTTGTACTGTTTTTT. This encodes CASSGQSFVLFF.

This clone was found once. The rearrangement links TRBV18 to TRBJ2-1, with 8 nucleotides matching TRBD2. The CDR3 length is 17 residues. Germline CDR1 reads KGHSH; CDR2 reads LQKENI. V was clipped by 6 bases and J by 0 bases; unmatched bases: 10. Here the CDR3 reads CASSPGTRSFSYNEQFF. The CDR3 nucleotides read TGTGCCAGCTCCCCCGGGACTAGAAGTTTCTCCTACAATGAGCAGTTCTTC. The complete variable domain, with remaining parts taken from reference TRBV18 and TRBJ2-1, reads NAGVMQNPRHLVRRRGQEARLRCSPMKGHSHVYWYRQLPEEGLKFMVYLQKENIIDESGMPKERFSAEFPKEGPSILRIQQVVRGDSAAYFCASSPGTRSFSYNEQFFGPGTRLTVL.

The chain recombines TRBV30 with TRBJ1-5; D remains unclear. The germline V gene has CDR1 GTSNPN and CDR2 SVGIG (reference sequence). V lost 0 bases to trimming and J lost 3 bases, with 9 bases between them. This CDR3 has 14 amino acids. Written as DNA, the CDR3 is TGTGCCTGGAGTGTGCCACAGTACAATCAGCCCCAGCATTTT. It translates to CAWSVPQYNQPQHF.

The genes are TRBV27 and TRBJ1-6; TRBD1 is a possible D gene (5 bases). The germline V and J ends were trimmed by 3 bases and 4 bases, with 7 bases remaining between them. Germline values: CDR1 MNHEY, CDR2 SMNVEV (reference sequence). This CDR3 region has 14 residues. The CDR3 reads CASSFREYNSPLHF. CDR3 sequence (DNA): TGTGCCAGCAGTTTCAGGGAGTATAATTCACCCCTCCACTTT.

The CDR3 is CASSEGGGDYNEQFF. For the CDR3, the DNA is TGTGCCAGCAGTGAGGGCGGGGGAGACTACAATGAGCAGTTCTTC. This rearrangement joins TRBV6-4 to TRBJ2-1, with 7 bases matching TRBD2. The J segment lost 3 bases and the V segment lost 3 bases, leaving 5 bases of the junction unmatched. In germline, CDR1 is MRHNA, CDR2 SNTAGT. CDR3 length: 15 residues.

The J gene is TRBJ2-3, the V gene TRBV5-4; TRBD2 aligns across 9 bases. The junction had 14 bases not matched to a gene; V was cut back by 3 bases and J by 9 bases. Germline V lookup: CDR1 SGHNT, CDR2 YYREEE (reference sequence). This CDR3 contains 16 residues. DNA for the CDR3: TGTGCCAGCAGCTCCCGTAGCGGGGGTGATGGCCTCACGCAGTATTTT. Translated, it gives CASSSRSGGDGLTQYF.

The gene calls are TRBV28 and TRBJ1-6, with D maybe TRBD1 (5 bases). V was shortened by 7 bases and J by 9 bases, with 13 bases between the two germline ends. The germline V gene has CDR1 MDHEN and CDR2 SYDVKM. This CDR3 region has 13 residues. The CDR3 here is CASTRGGSSPLHF. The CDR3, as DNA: TGTGCCAGCACCCGTGGGGGGAGTTCACCCCTCCACTTT.

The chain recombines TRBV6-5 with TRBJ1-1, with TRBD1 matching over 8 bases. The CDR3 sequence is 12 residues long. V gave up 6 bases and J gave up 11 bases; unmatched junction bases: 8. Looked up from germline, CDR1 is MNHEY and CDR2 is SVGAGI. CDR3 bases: TGTGCCAGCAGACCCGGGACAGGCGACGCTTTCTTT. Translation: CASRPGTGDAFF.

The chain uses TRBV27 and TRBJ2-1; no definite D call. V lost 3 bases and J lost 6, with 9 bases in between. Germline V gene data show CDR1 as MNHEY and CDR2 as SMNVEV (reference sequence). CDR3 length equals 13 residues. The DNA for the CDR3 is TGTGCCAGCAGTTTCGGCCGTTTCAATGAGCAGTTCTTC. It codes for CASSFGRFNEQFF.

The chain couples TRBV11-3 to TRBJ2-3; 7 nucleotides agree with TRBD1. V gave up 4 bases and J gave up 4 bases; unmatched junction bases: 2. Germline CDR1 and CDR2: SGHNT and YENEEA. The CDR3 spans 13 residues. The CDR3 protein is CASSSGTADTQYF. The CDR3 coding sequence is TGTGCCAGCAGCTCTGGGACAGCAGATACGCAGTATTTT.

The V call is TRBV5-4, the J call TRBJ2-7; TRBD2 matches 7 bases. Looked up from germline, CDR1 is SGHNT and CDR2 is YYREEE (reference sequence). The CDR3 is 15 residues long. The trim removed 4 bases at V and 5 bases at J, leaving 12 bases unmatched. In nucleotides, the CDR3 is TGTGCCAGCAGCCAACCGGGACTAACCTCGGACGAGCAGTACTTC. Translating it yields CASSQPGLTSDEQYF.

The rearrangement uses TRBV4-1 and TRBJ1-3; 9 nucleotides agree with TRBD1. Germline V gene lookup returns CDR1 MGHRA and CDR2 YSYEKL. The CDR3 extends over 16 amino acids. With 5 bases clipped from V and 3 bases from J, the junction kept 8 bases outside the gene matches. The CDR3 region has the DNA TGCGCCAGCAGCGCCTCCGGGACAGGGATTGGAAACACCATATATTTT. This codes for CASSASGTGIGNTIYF.

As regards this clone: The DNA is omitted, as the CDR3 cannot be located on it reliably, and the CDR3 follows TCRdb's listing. CDR3 in amino acids: CAVGPGREQYF. V and J are TRBV7-9 and TRBJ2-5; the listed D gene, TRBD2, was not tested against the DNA. Counting both end residues, the CDR3 totals 11 amino acids. Germline V gene sequence: CDR1 SEHNR, CDR2 FQNEAQ (reference sequence).

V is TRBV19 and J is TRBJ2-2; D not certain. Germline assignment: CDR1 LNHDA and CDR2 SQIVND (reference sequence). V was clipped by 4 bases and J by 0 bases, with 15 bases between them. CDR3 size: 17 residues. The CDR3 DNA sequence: TGTGCCAGTAGTACAGCTCCCCCGGGCCCGAACACCGGGGAGCTGTTTTTT. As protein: CASSTAPPGPNTGELFF.

CDR3 DNA sequence: TGTGCCAGTACGGTAGGCACAGATACGCAGTATTTT. Protein: CASTVGTDTQYF. The J gene is TRBJ2-3, the V gene TRBV19; D not resolved. CDR3 length equals 12 residues. Trimming removed 7 bases from V and 1 base from J, with 6 bases in between. Germline V gene lookup returns CDR1 LNHDA and CDR2 SQIVND (reference sequence).

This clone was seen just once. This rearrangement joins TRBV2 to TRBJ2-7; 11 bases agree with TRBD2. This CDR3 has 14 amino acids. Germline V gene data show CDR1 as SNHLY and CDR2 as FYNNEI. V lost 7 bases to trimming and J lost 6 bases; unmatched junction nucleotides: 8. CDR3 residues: CASTRAGTSGEQYF. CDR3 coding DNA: TGTGCCAGCACGAGGGCTGGGACTAGCGGCGAGCAGTACTTC.

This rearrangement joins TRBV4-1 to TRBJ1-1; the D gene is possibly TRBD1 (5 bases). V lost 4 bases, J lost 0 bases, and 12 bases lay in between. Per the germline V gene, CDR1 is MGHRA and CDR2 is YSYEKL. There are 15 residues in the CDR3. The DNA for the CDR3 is TGCGCCAGCAGCCCACAAGAGGGGATGAACACTGAAGCTTTCTTT. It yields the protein CASSPQEGMNTEAFF.

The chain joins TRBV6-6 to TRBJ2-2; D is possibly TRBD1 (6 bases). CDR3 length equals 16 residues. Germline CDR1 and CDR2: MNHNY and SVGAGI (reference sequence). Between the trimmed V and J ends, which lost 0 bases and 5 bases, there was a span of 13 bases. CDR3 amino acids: CASSYSSWGRTGELFF. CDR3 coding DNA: TGTGCCAGCAGTTACTCGAGTTGGGGGCGAACCGGGGAGCTGTTTTTT.

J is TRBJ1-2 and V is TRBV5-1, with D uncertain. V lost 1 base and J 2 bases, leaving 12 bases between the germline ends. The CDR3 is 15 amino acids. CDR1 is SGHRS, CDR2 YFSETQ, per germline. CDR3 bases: TGCGCCAGCAGCTTGAATCCGGGCAGCAACTATGGCTACACCTTC. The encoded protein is CASSLNPGSNYGYTF.